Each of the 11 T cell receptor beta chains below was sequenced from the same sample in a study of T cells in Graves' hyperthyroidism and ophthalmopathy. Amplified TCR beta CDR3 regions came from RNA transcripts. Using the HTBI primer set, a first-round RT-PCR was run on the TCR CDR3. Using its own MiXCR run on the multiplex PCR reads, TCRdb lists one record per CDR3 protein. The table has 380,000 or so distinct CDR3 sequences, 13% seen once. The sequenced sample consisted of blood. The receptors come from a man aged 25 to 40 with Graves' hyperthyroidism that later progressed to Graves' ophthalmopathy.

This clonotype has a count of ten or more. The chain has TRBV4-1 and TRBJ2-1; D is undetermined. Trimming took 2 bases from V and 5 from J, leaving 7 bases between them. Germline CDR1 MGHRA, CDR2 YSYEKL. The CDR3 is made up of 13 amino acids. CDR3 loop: CASSQIRNNEQFF. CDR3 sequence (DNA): TGCGCCAGCAGCCAAATCAGGAACAATGAGCAGTTCTTC.

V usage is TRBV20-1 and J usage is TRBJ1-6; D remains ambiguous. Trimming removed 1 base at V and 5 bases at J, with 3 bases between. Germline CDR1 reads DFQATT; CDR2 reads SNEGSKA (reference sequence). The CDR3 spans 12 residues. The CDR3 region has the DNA TGCAGTGCTAGAGTTAATAATTCACCCCTCCACTTT. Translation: CSARVNNSPLHF.

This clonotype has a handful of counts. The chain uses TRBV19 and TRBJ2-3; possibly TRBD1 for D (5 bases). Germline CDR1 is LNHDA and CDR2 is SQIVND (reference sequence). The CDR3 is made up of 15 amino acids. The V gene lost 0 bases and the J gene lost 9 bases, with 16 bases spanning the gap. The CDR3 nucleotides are TGTGCCAGTAGTATAGACCGCACTCAGGGTAGAACGCAGTATTTT. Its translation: CASSIDRTQGRTQYF.

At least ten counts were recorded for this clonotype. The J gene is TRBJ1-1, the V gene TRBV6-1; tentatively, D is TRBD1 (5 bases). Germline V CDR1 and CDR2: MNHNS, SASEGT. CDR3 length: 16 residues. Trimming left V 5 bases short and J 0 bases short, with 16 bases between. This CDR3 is CASSIYPTDMNTEAFF. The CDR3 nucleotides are TGTGCCAGCAGTATTTACCCGACAGATATGAACACTGAAGCTTTCTTT.

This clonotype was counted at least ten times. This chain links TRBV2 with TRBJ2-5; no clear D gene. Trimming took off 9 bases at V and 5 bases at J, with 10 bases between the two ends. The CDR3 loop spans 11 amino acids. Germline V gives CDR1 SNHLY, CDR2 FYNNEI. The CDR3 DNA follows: TGTGCCAGAGCCCTGGGCGAGACCCAGTACTTC. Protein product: CARALGETQYF. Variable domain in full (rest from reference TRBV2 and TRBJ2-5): EPEVTQTPSHQVTQMGQEVILRCVPISNHLYFYWYRQILGQKVEFLVSFYNNEISEKSEIFDDQFSVERPDGSNFTLKIRSTKLEDSAMYFCARALGETQYFGPGTRLLVL.

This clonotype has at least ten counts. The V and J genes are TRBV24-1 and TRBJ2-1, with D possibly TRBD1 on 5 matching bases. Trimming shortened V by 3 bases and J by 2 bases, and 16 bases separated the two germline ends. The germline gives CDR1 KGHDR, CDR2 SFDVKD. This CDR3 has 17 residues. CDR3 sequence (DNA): TGTGCCACCAGTGATCCCCAAGCAGGGTCGGCCTACAATGAGCAGTTCTTC. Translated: CATSDPQAGSAYNEQFF.

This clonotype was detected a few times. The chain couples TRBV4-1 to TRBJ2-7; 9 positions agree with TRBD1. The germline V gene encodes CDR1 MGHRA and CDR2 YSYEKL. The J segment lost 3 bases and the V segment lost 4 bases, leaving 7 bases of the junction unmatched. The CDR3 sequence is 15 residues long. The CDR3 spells CASSLGQGIFYEQYF. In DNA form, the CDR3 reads TGCGCCAGCAGCCTCGGACAGGGGATTTTCTACGAGCAGTACTTC.

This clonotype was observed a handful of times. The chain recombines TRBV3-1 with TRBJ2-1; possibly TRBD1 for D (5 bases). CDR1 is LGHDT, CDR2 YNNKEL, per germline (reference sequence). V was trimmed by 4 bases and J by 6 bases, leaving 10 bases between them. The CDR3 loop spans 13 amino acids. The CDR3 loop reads CASSRLGPNEQFF. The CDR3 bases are TGTGCCAGCAGCCGACTGGGGCCCAATGAGCAGTTCTTC.

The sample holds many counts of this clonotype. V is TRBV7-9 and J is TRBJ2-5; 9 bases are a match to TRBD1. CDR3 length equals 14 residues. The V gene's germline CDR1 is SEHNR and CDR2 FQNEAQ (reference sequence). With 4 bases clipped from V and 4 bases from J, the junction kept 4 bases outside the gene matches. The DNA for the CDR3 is TGTGCCAGCAGCTCGACAGGGGGAGGAGAGACCCAGTACTTC. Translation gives CASSSTGGGETQYF. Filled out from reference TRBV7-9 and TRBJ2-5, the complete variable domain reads DTGVSQNPRHKITKRGQNVTFRCDPISEHNRLYWYRQTLGQGPEFLTYFQNEAQLEKSRLLSDRFSAERPKGSFSTLEIQRTEQGDSAMYLCASSSTGGGETQYFGPGTRLLVL.

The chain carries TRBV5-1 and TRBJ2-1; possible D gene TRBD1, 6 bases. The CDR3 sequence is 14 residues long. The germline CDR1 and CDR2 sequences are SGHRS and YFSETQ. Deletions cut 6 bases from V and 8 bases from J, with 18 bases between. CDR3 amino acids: CASTMGTWGHEQFF. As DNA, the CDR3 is TGCGCCAGCACCATGGGAACGTGGGGGCATGAGCAGTTCTTC. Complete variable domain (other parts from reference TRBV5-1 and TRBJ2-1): KAGVTQTPRYLIKTRGQQVTLSCSPISGHRSVSWYQQTPGQGLQFLFEYFSETQRNKGNFPGRFSGRQFSNSRSEMNVSTLELGDSALYLCASTMGTWGHEQFFGPGTRLTVL.

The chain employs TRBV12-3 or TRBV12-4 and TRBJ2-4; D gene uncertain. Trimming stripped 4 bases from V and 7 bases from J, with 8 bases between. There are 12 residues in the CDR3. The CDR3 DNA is TGTGCCAGCAGTTGGAGCCTCAACATTCAGTACTTC. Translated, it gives CASSWSLNIQYF.